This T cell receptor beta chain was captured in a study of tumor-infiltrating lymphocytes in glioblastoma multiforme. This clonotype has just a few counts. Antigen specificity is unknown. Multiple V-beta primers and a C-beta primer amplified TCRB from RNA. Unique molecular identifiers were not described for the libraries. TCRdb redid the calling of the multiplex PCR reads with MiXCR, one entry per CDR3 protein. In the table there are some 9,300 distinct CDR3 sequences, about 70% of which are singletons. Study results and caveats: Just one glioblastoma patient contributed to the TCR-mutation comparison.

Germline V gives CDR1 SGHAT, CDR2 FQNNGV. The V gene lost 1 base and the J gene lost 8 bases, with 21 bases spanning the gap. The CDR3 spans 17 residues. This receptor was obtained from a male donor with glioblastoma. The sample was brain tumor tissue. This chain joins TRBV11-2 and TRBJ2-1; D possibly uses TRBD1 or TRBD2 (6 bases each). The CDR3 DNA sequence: TGTGCCAGCAGCTTAGGATGGGGGGCAAAGCGTGGGGATGAGCAGTTCTTC. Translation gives CASSLGWGAKRGDEQFF.